A single sample gave rise to the 32 T cell receptor beta chains below, sequenced in a study of Ad26.COV2.S vaccination and SARS-CoV-2 variants. The treatment was: over 15 received Ad26.COV2.S at low or high dose, single or two shots; about 5 received placebo; per-sample allocation not given. Vaccine and placebo recipients were sampled on day 63 after the first injection. Assay: immunoSEQ multiplex PCR; the TCRdb copy retains only in-frame clones and omits some. This sample yields hundreds of thousands of clones, of which 88% are seen a single time; around 6.1% belongs to the top ten. Sequences were derived from peripheral blood, sampled in a trial of Ad26.COV2.S vaccine versus placebo. Source of these receptors: a person aged 18-65 years who received the Ad26.COV2.S COVID-19 vaccine or a placebo.

This sequence joins TRBV30 and TRBJ2-3, with 7 nucleotides matching TRBD2. After removal of 5 bases from V and 5 bases from J, the junction contained 7 bases not matched to a gene. This CDR3 contains 13 residues. Germline values: CDR1 GTSNPN, CDR2 SVGIG (reference sequence). The CDR3 DNA reads as TGTGCCTGGGGCCGCGGGAGAAAAGATACGCAGTATTTT. This codes for CAWGRGRKDTQYF.

The chain recombines TRBV6-6 with TRBJ2-3, with 10 bases matching TRBD2. The CDR3 consists of 16 residues. J was trimmed by 1 base and V by 3 bases; bases with no gene match: 4. Per the germline V gene, CDR1 is MNHNY and CDR2 is SVGAGI (reference sequence). CDR3 nucleotides: TGTGCCAGCAGTTATCGACTAGCGGGCCGCACAGATACGCAGTATTTT. This sequence encodes CASSYRLAGRTDTQYF.

This clone was seen many times. The CDR3 coding sequence is TGTGCCAGCAGCGTAGAACAGAAAAATTCACCCCTCCACTTT. Translation: CASSVEQKNSPLHF. The chain uses TRBV9 and TRBJ1-6; D is unresolved. The CDR3 is 14 residues long. Per the germline V gene, CDR1 is SGDLS and CDR2 is YYNGEE. The V gene lost 0 bases and the J gene lost 7 bases, with 8 bases spanning the gap.

The CDR3 bases are TGTGCCAGTAGTATGGGTGTTGGAGGACAGGGGAACACTGAAGCTTTCTTT. Residues: CASSMGVGGQGNTEAFF. The chain combines TRBV19 with TRBJ1-1, with TRBD1 matching over 8 bases. Germline V gene lookup returns CDR1 LNHDA and CDR2 SQIVND (reference sequence). This CDR3 comprises 17 residues. V was clipped by 3 bases and J by 1 base; unmatched bases: 10.

The chain couples TRBV5-6 to TRBJ2-7; TRBD1 agrees at 9 bases. J lost 6 bases, V lost 3 bases, and 13 bases had no gene match. The CDR3 runs to 16 residues. CDR1 and CDR2 from the germline V gene are SGHDT and YYEEEE. CDR3 nucleotide sequence: TGTGCCAGCAGCTCCGACCTCCGGGACAGGGTTGCCGAGCAGTACTTC. Its protein is CASSSDLRDRVAEQYF.

The chain joins TRBV10-3 to TRBJ1-5; 8 nucleotides match TRBD1. Per the germline V gene, CDR1 is ENHRY and CDR2 is SYGVKD. V shed 6 bases and J 3 bases; nucleotides not matched to a gene: 10. CDR3 size: 16 residues. In nucleotides, the CDR3 is TGTGCCATCAGACAGCGAAGGGACAGGTCCAATCAGCCCCAGCATTTT. Residues: CAIRQRRDRSNQPQHF.

This chain links TRBV19 with TRBJ2-7; the match to TRBD1 covers 7 bases. Germline V gene sequence: CDR1 LNHDA, CDR2 SQIVND (reference sequence). Trimming took 5 bases from V and 1 from J; bases not matched to a gene: 2. The CDR3 covers 13 residues. DNA for the CDR3: TGTGCCAGTAGTCTGGACAGGTCCTACGAGCAGTACTTC. Translated: CASSLDRSYEQYF.

The chain uses TRBV3-1 (or the pseudogene TRBV3-2) and TRBJ1-2, with D maybe TRBD1 (5 bases). There are 13 residues in the CDR3. Germline V gene data show CDR1 as LGHDT and CDR2 as YNNKEL (reference sequence). V shed 1 base and J shed 2 bases, with 5 bases lying between them. The CDR3 region is CASSQGQNYGYTF. CDR3 in DNA: TGTGCCAGCAGCCAAGGACAGAACTATGGCTACACCTTC.

The chain has TRBV7-2 and TRBJ2-7; TRBD2 matches at 8 bases. The CDR3 has 16 amino acids. Germline lookup yields CDR1 SGHTA and CDR2 FQGNSA. V shed 1 base, J shed 0 bases, and the junction held 5 bases outside the gene matches. The CDR3 nucleotides read TGTGCCAGCAGCTTAGTAGGCGGGGGGAGCTCCTACGAGCAGTACTTC. Protein product: CASSLVGGGSSYEQYF. Full variable domain (remainder filled in from reference TRBV7-2 and TRBJ2-7): GAGVSQSPSNKVTEKGKDVELRCDPISGHTALYWYRQSLGQGLEFLIYFQGNSAPDKSGLPSDRFSAERTGGSVSTLTIQRTQQEDSAVYLCASSLVGGGSSYEQYFGPGTRLTVT.

The J gene is TRBJ2-5, the V gene TRBV7-7; TRBD2 is a possible D gene (5 bases). The germline V gene encodes CDR1 SSHAT and CDR2 FNYEAQ (reference sequence). Deletions cut 1 base from V and 4 bases from J, with 7 bases between. CDR3 length: 13 amino acids. The CDR3 DNA follows: TGTGCCAGCAGCTTAGTACGGGGAGAGACCCAGTACTTC. This sequence encodes CASSLVRGETQYF.

V gene TRBV28 combines with J gene TRBJ2-4; possibly TRBD1 or TRBD2 for D (5 bases each). V shed 2 bases and J shed 5 bases, with 10 bases lying between them. This CDR3 contains 14 residues. Germline assignment: CDR1 MDHEN and CDR2 SYDVKM. The CDR3 DNA follows: TGTGCCAGCAGTTTAACGACGGGACAAAACATTCAGTACTTC. This translates into CASSLTTGQNIQYF.

This clone was observed a single time. The chain recombines TRBV28 with TRBJ1-1; D is undetermined. V dropped 5 bases and J dropped 2 bases, with 9 bases sitting between them. The CDR3 runs to 13 residues. Germline-derived CDR1 and CDR2 are MDHEN and SYDVKM. CDR3 bases: TGTGCCAGCAGTGAACACACAAACACTGAAGCTTTCTTT. Its protein product is CASSEHTNTEAFF.

The V call is TRBV28, the J call TRBJ1-5, with a weak D call TRBD1 (5 bases). V lost 2 bases and J 8 bases, leaving 16 bases between the germline ends. The CDR3 has 15 amino acids. The germline V gene has CDR1 MDHEN and CDR2 SYDVKM. The CDR3 sequence is CASSLNWGSAKPQHF. CDR3 in DNA: TGTGCCAGCAGTTTAAACTGGGGGTCCGCCAAGCCCCAGCATTTT.

V gene TRBV7-8 combines with J gene TRBJ2-5; no definite D call. Per germline, CDR1 SGHVS and CDR2 FQNEAQ. Trimming left V 2 bases short and J 7 bases short, with 17 bases between. The CDR3 sequence is 15 residues long. DNA of the CDR3: TGTGCCAGCAGCTTAAGTGGCGCCTCTAAAGGGACCCAGTACTTC. As protein: CASSLSGASKGTQYF.

This chain joins TRBV29-1 and TRBJ2-3; a possible D gene is TRBD2 (6 bases). CDR3 size: 15 residues. Germline V gives CDR1 SQVTM, CDR2 ANQGSEA. With 6 bases removed from V and 4 bases from J, the gap between germline ends came to 20 bases. The chain's CDR3 is CSVAGGIGDADTQYF. CDR3 in DNA: TGCAGCGTCGCTGGGGGGATCGGGGACGCAGATACGCAGTATTTT.

The chain is built from TRBV15 and TRBJ2-2; D is tentatively TRBD1 or TRBD2 (5 bases each). V was clipped by 0 bases and J by 3 bases, with 11 bases between them. The CDR3 is 16 residues long. Looked up from germline, CDR1 is LNHNV and CDR2 is YYDKDF (reference sequence). For the CDR3, the DNA is TGTGCCACCAGCAGAGAGGGGGTAGACGACACCGGGGAGCTGTTTTTT. Translation gives CATSREGVDDTGELFF.

This chain links TRBV15 with TRBJ2-3; the D gene is possibly TRBD1 (5 bases). The V gene's germline CDR1 is LNHNV and CDR2 YYDKDF (reference sequence). V was cut by 5 bases and J by 0 bases, with 15 bases left in between. The CDR3 runs 16 residues. The CDR3 is CATSAGHSKSTDTQYF. CDR3 nucleotide sequence: TGTGCCACCAGCGCCGGACATTCCAAAAGCACAGATACGCAGTATTTT.

The V gene is TRBV5-6, the J gene TRBJ2-6; 7 bases align to TRBD1. CDR1 SGHDT and CDR2 YYEEEE come from the germline V gene. Trimming at V came to 4 bases and at J to 3 bases, leaving 13 bases not matched to a gene. This CDR3 has 18 residues. The CDR3 DNA sequence: TGTGCCAGCAGCCTATGGGGACAGCGTCTTGGTGGGGCCAACGTCCTGACTTTC. It encodes CASSLWGQRLGGANVLTF.

This clone showed up just once. This sequence joins TRBV5-1 and TRBJ1-6, with D unclear. The germline V gene encodes CDR1 SGHRS and CDR2 YFSETQ. This CDR3 region has 15 residues. With 6 bases removed from V and 7 bases from J, the gap between germline ends came to 17 bases. CDR3 protein: CASNEGQGLNSPLHF. The CDR3 DNA reads TGCGCCAGCAACGAGGGCCAAGGCTTAAATTCACCCCTCCACTTT. The entire variable domain, with the rest obtained from reference TRBV5-1 and TRBJ1-6, is as follows: KAGVTQTPRYLIKTRGQQVTLSCSPISGHRSVSWYQQTPGQGLQFLFEYFSETQRNKGNFPGRFSGRQFSNSRSEMNVSTLELGDSALYLCASNEGQGLNSPLHFGNGTRLTVT.

The chain couples TRBV9 to TRBJ1-1; a possible D gene is TRBD1 (6 bases). Germline loops: CDR1 SGDLS, CDR2 YYNGEE. This CDR3 comprises 17 residues. Trimming pared 3 bases from V and 3 bases from J, leaving 21 bases between. The CDR3 spells CASSAFPPTRGDTEAFF. In DNA, the CDR3 is TGTGCCAGCAGCGCCTTTCCCCCAACGAGGGGGGACACTGAAGCTTTCTTT.

The V and J genes are TRBV28 and TRBJ2-7, with a possible D match to TRBD1 (6 bases). V was shortened by 6 bases and J by 0 bases, with 15 bases between the two germline ends. The CDR3 runs to 15 residues. Germline V lookup: CDR1 MDHEN, CDR2 SYDVKM. This CDR3 is CASSQGGQVSYEQYF. As DNA, the CDR3 is TGTGCCAGCAGCCAAGGGGGACAAGTCTCCTACGAGCAGTACTTC.

This sequence joins TRBV4-3 and TRBJ2-7; TRBD1 matches 10 bases. This CDR3 spans 17 amino acids. V dropped 4 bases and J dropped 1; count of bases not matched to a gene: 10. Germline V gives CDR1 LGHNA, CDR2 YSLEER. The CDR3 DNA reads TGCGCCAGCAGCCCCCTTTTAGGGGGACAGGGGTCCTACGAGCAGTACTTC. Translation: CASSPLLGGQGSYEQYF.

V gene TRBV6-5 combines with J gene TRBJ2-1, with unresolved D. This CDR3 contains 13 residues. The V and J ends lost 1 base and 5 bases respectively, with 6 bases between them. The V gene's germline CDR1 is MNHEY and CDR2 SVGAGI. The chain's CDR3 is CASSYYKDNEQFF. In DNA form, the CDR3 reads TGTGCCAGCAGTTACTACAAAGACAATGAGCAGTTCTTC.

This chain connects TRBV5-1 to TRBJ2-5, with D possibly matching TRBD1 (6 bases). V was shortened by 4 bases and J by 5 bases, with 18 bases between the two germline ends. This CDR3 contains 15 residues. The V gene's germline CDR1 is SGHRS and CDR2 YFSETQ. The CDR3 reads CASSPSGHLTETQYF. The CDR3 coding sequence is TGCGCCAGCAGCCCGTCGGGACACCTCACGGAGACCCAGTACTTC.

The chain employs TRBV19 and TRBJ2-3; 16 bases agree with TRBD2. The CDR3 runs 17 residues. Germline V lookup: CDR1 LNHDA, CDR2 SQIVND (reference sequence). Germline trimming cut 3 bases from V and 6 bases from J; bases unmatched to any gene: 6. The CDR3 here is CASSMGTSGRATDTQYF. CDR3 bases: TGTGCCAGTAGTATGGGGACTAGCGGGAGGGCCACGGATACGCAGTATTTT.

This clone was seen only once. V gene TRBV14 combines with J gene TRBJ1-2; D unresolved. V was clipped by 0 bases and J by 4 bases, with 15 bases between them. The CDR3 runs 16 residues. Germline CDR1 SGHDN, CDR2 FVKESK. The CDR3 reads CASSQEHSLLSYGYTF. CDR3 coding DNA: TGTGCCAGCAGCCAAGAGCATTCTCTCCTTAGCTATGGCTACACCTTC.

This sequence joins TRBV7-2 and TRBJ2-2, with no clear D. The length of the CDR3 is 14 residues. V was cut by 5 bases and J by 3 bases, with 10 bases left in between. Germline CDR1 is SGHTA and CDR2 is FQGNSA. The CDR3 sequence: CASSPGGYTGELFF. CDR3 nucleotides: TGTGCCAGCAGCCCCGGCGGATACACCGGGGAGCTGTTTTTT. The whole variable domain, filled in from reference TRBV7-2 and TRBJ2-2, reads GAGVSQSPSNKVTEKGKDVELRCDPISGHTALYWYRQSLGQGLEFLIYFQGNSAPDKSGLPSDRFSAERTGGSVSTLTIQRTQQEDSAVYLCASSPGGYTGELFFGEGSRLTVL.

The chain is built from TRBV7-2 and TRBJ2-1; 7 bases map to TRBD2. The CDR3 contains 14 residues. V shed 2 bases, J shed 5 bases, and the junction held 3 bases outside the gene matches. Per germline, CDR1 SGHTA and CDR2 FQGNSA. CDR3: CASSLRGSHNEQFF. In nucleotides, the CDR3 is TGTGCCAGCAGCTTACGCGGGAGTCACAATGAGCAGTTCTTC.

The chain uses TRBV27 and TRBJ1-5; 11 nucleotides align to TRBD1. From germline, CDR1 is MNHEY and CDR2 SMNVEV (reference sequence). This CDR3 region has 18 residues. Trimming cost V 6 bases and J 0 bases; bases outside gene matches: 10. The chain's CDR3 is CASSSRDRGAYSNQPQHF. In DNA, the CDR3 is TGTGCCAGCAGCTCCCGGGACAGGGGGGCCTATAGCAATCAGCCCCAGCATTTT.

This clone was observed a few times. The rearrangement joins TRBV6-6 to TRBJ2-7, with 7 bases aligning to TRBD2. This CDR3 contains 15 residues. The J segment lost 4 bases and the V segment lost 0 bases, leaving 6 bases of the junction unmatched. Germline V gene lookup returns CDR1 MNHNY and CDR2 SVGAGI (reference sequence). The CDR3 DNA is TGTGCCAGCAGTTACTCACCGGGAGGATCGTACGAGCAGTACTTC. This encodes CASSYSPGGSYEQYF.

The chain uses TRBV2 and TRBJ2-5; the D gene is possibly TRBD1 (6 bases). V was clipped by 6 bases and J by 1 base, with 9 bases between them. Germline values: CDR1 SNHLY, CDR2 FYNNEI. The CDR3 has 13 residues. The CDR3 DNA is TGTGCCAGCAGGACAGGATTCCAAGAGACCCAGTACTTC. As protein: CASRTGFQETQYF.

The gene calls are TRBV30 and TRBJ2-2; TRBD1 aligns across 9 bases. Germline CDR1 and CDR2: GTSNPN and SVGIG (reference sequence). Trimming removed 2 bases from V and 5 bases from J; junction bases left unmatched: 3. The CDR3 totals 14 residues. CDR3 sequence reads: CAWSFGTGTGELFF. The CDR3 nucleotides are TGTGCCTGGAGTTTCGGGACAGGGACCGGGGAGCTGTTTTTT.